The T cell receptor (beta chain) under discussion was sequenced for a study of CD8 T cells in Susac syndrome. From germline, CDR1 is DFQATT and CDR2 SNEGSKA (reference sequence). V dropped 0 bases and J dropped 5; count of bases not matched to a gene: 7. This CDR3 comprises 17 residues. Sequencing of TCR beta covered CD8+ and CD4+ T cells obtained from blood. Relapsing-remitting disease, either stable or active, was present in the multiple sclerosis controls, who were treatment-naive patients. Reverse transcription of about 0.45 to 1 ug RNA used random hexamers. The immunoSEQ assay covered 54 Vbeta and 13 Jbeta segments for CDR3. TCRdb reprocessed the immunoSEQ multiplex PCR reads via MiXCR and lists one record per CDR3 protein. The table includes about 150,000 distinct CDR3 sequences, approximately 93% detected once.

The material sequenced was CD8+ T cells from PBMCs. The chain couples TRBV20-1 to TRBJ1-6; 10 bases are a match to TRBD1. The sequence was collected from a human donor with multiple sclerosis. The CDR3 nucleotides read TGCAGTGCTAGAGATTTTGGGGGGACAGGGGATAATTCACCCCTCCACTTT. Its translation is CSARDFGGTGDNSPLHF.